This T cell receptor beta chain was sequenced in a study of cytomegalovirus exposure and HLA in healthy donors (TCRdb year 2017). Study-wide context: An earlier analysis of roughly 610 of the donors reported 250 to 350 Gb of sequence data and about 120 million unique TCR beta sequences obtained from roughly 170 million T cells. Around 300 gigabases of sequencing data and 78 million or so unique TCR sequences were included in an early release covering under 650 HLA-typed donors. Of the roughly 400 genotyped donors, around 81% fell in the genetic ancestry cluster associated with self-reported Caucasian donors. The study aimed to test whether cataloging public T cell receptors could reveal signatures of past pathogen exposure. The study used immunosequencing to profile the T cell repertoires of 666 subjects and linked those repertoires to cytomegalovirus serostatus. Besides the first cohort of around 700 subjects, a separate validation cohort made up of around 120 different subjects was used. The study combined high-throughput TCR immunosequencing, statistical association of individual TCRs with disease status, and machine learning to predict cytomegalovirus infection status. To study patterns of TCR occurrence, a later analysis re-analyzed previously published TCR beta repertoires from 666 donors and added high-resolution HLA genotyping. In the later analysis, no new phenotypic data were used to find candidate immune exposures; instead, reliance was placed on TCR beta sequences and their occurrence across donors. To decide whether each TCR beta V gene segment behaved as functional or pseudogenic, an earlier analysis of approximately 600 of the donors relied on high-throughput TCR beta sequencing. Donor age, sex, ethnicity and CMV serostatus were collected together with the repertoire data. Genome-wide SNP genotypes for about three fifths of the roughly 700 donors were used in a later genetic analysis, which treated that subset as a discovery cohort. Every repertoire in the discovery cohort had been generated on one and the same sequencing platform. HLA typing included class I and class II loci at four-digit resolution. Typing coverage varied by locus: about 620-630 donors for A, B, C, DRB1 and DQB1; roughly 560 for DQA1; more than 600 for DPA1; about 450 for DPB1. Because of strong linkage in the cohort, five DR-DQ haplotypes were treated as single units for association and clustering. Among a few hundred genotyped donors of the cohort, an average of 235,054 unique TCR beta nucleotide sequences were sequenced per donor, roughly 18% of them non-productive.

On this clone: Its antigen is unknown.

Receptors were amplified or captured by the immunoSEQ multiplex PCR assay. For the multiplex PCR, a mixture combining 60 forward primers for TCR Vbeta segments and 13 reverse primers for TCR Jbeta segments was used. A multiplex PCR assay on genomic DNA amplified the CDR3 region of rearranged TCR beta genes. Amplified TCR beta libraries were sequenced as 87-base-pair reads on the Illumina HiSeq System. In the source study's methods: Across the roughly 600 repertoires, a later analysis counted around 80 million unique TCR beta chains, 8.5 million to 12 million of which were shared by at least two donors. Raw reads were error-corrected and collapsed into unique sequences by a nearest-neighbor algorithm in which closely related sequences were merged to remove PCR and sequencing errors. To assign V, D and J gene segments, CDR3 sequences were aligned to IMGT reference sequences. Each retained sequence needed at least a six-nucleotide match to both a V gene segment and a J gene segment. Rearrangements were called productive when the CDR3 lacked stop codons and stayed in frame with V and J; all others were non-productive. CDR3 was defined by IMGT convention, running from the second conserved V-encoded cysteine to the conserved J-encoded phenylalanine. The earlier analysis of about 500 of the donors excluded sequences that lacked an unambiguous match to a single V gene segment. In an earlier analysis of 587 of the donors, V segments were called functional above 56.7% productive rearrangements and were called segregating when the between-donor standard deviation exceeded 5%. A statistical classification framework was built for diagnosing cytomegalovirus status from the catalog of TCR beta chain sequences. V and J gene assignment, in a later analysis, came from comparing TCR nucleotide sequences with IMGT/GENE-DB human TR gene sequences. The TCRdist pipeline was used in a later analysis to assign CDR3 sequences and most-parsimonious VDJ recombination scenarios. In a later analysis, each TCR beta chain was defined by its CDR3 amino acid sequence together with its V-gene family, and reads lacking a unique V-gene family were excluded. To address suspected cross-contamination and a sequencing artifact, a later analysis removed 592 highly shared, low-generation-probability nucleotide sequences. In a later analysis, a clonal expansion index was calculated for each public chain from normalized within-repertoire ranks of inferred template counts. A later analysis computed generation probabilities with a VDJ recombination model fitted to out-of-frame rearrangements, and checked the results against IGoR. In a later analysis, hypergeometric tests were used to score TCR-TCR, TCR-HLA and TCR-CMV co-occurrence, with a repertoire-size bias correction applied to TCR pairs. A later analysis estimated false discovery rates by permuting HLA or CMV assignments 20 times. A later analysis grouped co-occurring TCRs with DBSCAN, adding TCRdist sequence similarity when clustering within HLA-allele-positive subsets. For co-occurrence clustering, repertoires with fewer than 30,000 or more than 120,000 public chains were excluded, along with roughly 5 repertoires with anomalous nucleotide sharing. Entries here come from immuneACCESS through TCRdb and include only in-frame sequences with V and J called. Some clones fail to appear in such tables; in the studies checked, an unresolved V gene covers under half of the shortfall, and the cause of the remainder is unknown. For V, J and clone size, that table is used; D and trimming come from the DNA. The record for this sample contains 150,000 to 200,000 clones. Roughly 2% of the sample comes from the top ten.

Taken from cysteine to phenylalanine, the CDR3 has 14 residues. The retained sequence is limited to the CDR3, 42 bases, with the frame set at the first base. V is shortened by 7 bases, J by 2 bases, and the region joining them spans 13 bases. From a lookup of the germline V gene, CDR1 and CDR2 are MNHNS and SASEGT. Beyond this particular receptor, the publication reports: A further reported finding was that TCR beta sequences accurately predicted the HLA-A and HLA-B alleles for most subjects in the first cohort. Most TCR sequences were seen in very few donors, while some public TCRs were found in many individuals. A few of the identified cytomegalovirus-associated TCR beta chains were confirmed in vitro to be specific for cytomegalovirus antigens. The sequencing pipeline was judged likely to have produced a cluster of highly shared sequence variants as a technical artifact. Because some donors lacked HLA typing at each locus, the association tests relied only on the typed subset. A later analysis reported that several top co-occurrence clusters appeared linked to parvovirus B19, influenza, CMV and Epstein-Barr virus. In an earlier analysis of more than 450 of the donors, most TCR beta V segments were observed in productive rearrangements about 90% or about 30% of the time, broadly matching IMGT annotations. At a false discovery rate of 0.05, a later analysis linked some 18,000 TCR beta sequences to specific HLA alleles. A later genetic analysis associated a missense DCLRE1C variant with V-gene and J-gene trimming of TCR beta chains, and an independent cohort replicated the association. Assigning TCR associations to individual alleles was difficult when HLA alleles, especially DR and DQ, strongly co-occurred. Because the 87-base-pair reads could not distinguish some IMGT-functional V segments, including TRBV6-2 and TRBV6-3, those segments were excluded. Presence/absence analyses assumed roughly uniform sequencing depth across donors, an assumption that may not hold. The classifier was reported to diagnose cytomegalovirus status with high specificity and sensitivity in both the original cohort and the validation cohort. In a later analysis, TCR association rates were found to vary across HLA loci, with the most associated TCRs seen for DRB1 alleles and the fewest for HLA-C alleles. A later analysis found that most CMV-associated TCR beta chains appeared HLA-restricted, with HLA associations seemingly driven largely by CMV exposure. The authors suggested that the approach could potentially be extended to other disease states and immunological phenotypes. Linkage disequilibrium might explain the correlated functional status among segregating V segments, but an unknown experimental factor could not be excluded. Because counts were too low, roughly 18 rarely observed V segments, including chromosome 9 orphons, were left out of the earlier analysis of approximately 580 of the donors. According to a later genetic analysis, donors in an Asian-associated ancestry cluster had fewer N-insertions in productive TCRs than the approximately 700-donor mean. A later analysis found that HLA-associated TCR beta chains were more clonally expanded and had lower generation probabilities than equally common non-associated chains. The only immune exposure information available for the cohort was CMV serostatus. A total of some 180 TCR beta chains were listed by the study as associated with cytomegalovirus. The cohort was sequenced for TCR beta chains only, and without alpha or paired-chain data the features that could be detected were limited.

The cohort consisted of 670 or so healthy bone marrow donors. At the time of sampling, all cohort members were nominally healthy, though unrecorded immune exposures were likely present. The donor tested CMV seronegative, placing the donor among the 300 to 450 seronegative members of the cohort. Each donor provided a peripheral blood sample, and peripheral blood mononuclear cells were used for TCR beta sequencing. The Qiagen DNeasy Blood Extraction Kit was used to extract genomic DNA from the blood cell samples. The receptor comes from a man aged 25 to 45 in good health and CMV-seronegative. This chain is built from TRBV6-1 and TRBJ2-3, and perhaps TRBD2 as D gene, on 6 matching bases. The sequenced sample consisted of PBMCs. The CDR3 protein: CASTRGTDTDTQYF. Here is the DNA: TGTGCCAGCACACGGGGGACTGACACAGATACGCAGTATTTT.